Below, 26 T cell receptor beta chains from the same sample are listed, as sequenced in a study of long-term antiretroviral therapy in people with HIV. They ran version v3.0 of the immunoSEQ assay at survey level. Only in-frame clones appear in the TCRdb table, and some are missing; sequencing was by immunoSEQ multiplex PCR. The sample contains about 35,000 clones, 65% to 85% of which appear only once. Sequences were derived from unsorted PBMCs, sampled 3 years after starting antiretroviral therapy. The receptors stem from a man aged 50 to 59 with HIV.

This chain connects TRBV20-1 to TRBJ1-1; D not resolved. V lost 8 bases to trimming and J lost 3 bases, with 7 bases between them. Per the germline V gene, CDR1 is DFQATT and CDR2 is SNEGSKA (reference sequence). The length of the CDR3 is 10 residues. CDR3 in amino acids: CSPPDTEAFF. The CDR3, as DNA: TGCAGTCCTCCGGACACTGAAGCTTTCTTT.

This rearrangement joins TRBV19 to TRBJ2-5; possibly TRBD2 for D (5 bases). Per the germline V gene, CDR1 is LNHDA and CDR2 is SQIVND (reference sequence). V lost 5 bases to trimming and J lost 5 bases, with 21 bases between them. This CDR3 spans 16 amino acids. The CDR3 sequence: CASSPPRGPRGETQYF. Here the CDR3 DNA reads TGTGCCAGTAGTCCACCTCGTGGACCCCGAGGGGAGACCCAGTACTTC.

The CDR3 spells CASSRREGQGDTQYF. Written as DNA, the CDR3 is TGTGCCAGTAGTAGGAGGGAGGGCCAGGGAGATACGCAGTATTTT. The genes are TRBV19 and TRBJ2-3; 7 bases map to TRBD2. Unmatched junction bases numbered 9, after V lost 4 bases and J lost 5 bases. The CDR3 is 15 residues long. Germline values: CDR1 LNHDA, CDR2 SQIVND (reference sequence).

The chain employs TRBV6-5 and TRBJ2-7; D may be TRBD1 (6 bases). V shed 0 bases and J shed 3 bases, with 9 bases lying between them. Germline-derived CDR1 and CDR2 are MNHEY and SVGAGI. The CDR3 extends over 14 amino acids. The CDR3, as DNA: TGTGCCAGCAGTTACTCGGGACAAGTCTACGAGCAGTACTTC. Its protein product is CASSYSGQVYEQYF.

V gene TRBV7-2 combines with J gene TRBJ1-6; D not certain. The CDR3 sequence is 13 residues long. The V end lost 1 base, the J end lost 10 bases, and 8 bases lay between the germline ends. Germline assignment: CDR1 SGHTA and CDR2 FQGNSA. CDR3 sequence: CASSLERESPLHF. The CDR3 region has the DNA TGTGCCAGCAGCTTAGAACGGGAATCACCCCTCCACTTT.

The J gene is TRBJ2-1, the V gene TRBV28; D is uncertain. Germline V lookup: CDR1 MDHEN, CDR2 SYDVKM. Trimming took 4 bases from V and 10 from J, leaving 17 bases between them. The CDR3 is 14 amino acids. DNA for the CDR3: TGTGCCAGCAGTTCCACCGGTAGTCTTCGGGAGCAGTTCTTC. It specifies CASSSTGSLREQFF.

The V call is TRBV28, the J call TRBJ1-4; a possible D gene is TRBD1 (5 bases). V was clipped by 5 bases and J by 6 bases, with 19 bases between them. Germline lookup yields CDR1 MDHEN and CDR2 SYDVKM. The CDR3 consists of 16 residues. In DNA form, the CDR3 reads TGTGCCAGCAGTGCGCCCCTGGGGCATGGAGATGAAAAACTGTTTTTT. Translation: CASSAPLGHGDEKLFF.

The sample holds a few counts of this clone. The chain combines TRBV4-1 with TRBJ2-7; D is ambiguous. Trimming took off 0 bases at V and 3 bases at J, with 6 bases between the two ends. CDR3 length: 13 amino acids. Germline CDR1 is MGHRA and CDR2 is YSYEKL. CDR3 region: CASSQDHGYEQYF. CDR3 coding DNA: TGCGCCAGCAGCCAAGATCACGGCTACGAGCAGTACTTC.

V gene TRBV7-9 combines with J gene TRBJ2-5; TRBD2 aligns across 11 bases. CDR1 is SEHNR, CDR2 FQNEAQ, per germline (reference sequence). Unmatched junction bases numbered 17, after V lost 5 bases and J lost 9 bases. This CDR3 comprises 17 residues. CDR3 region: CASSPILAGGPEGAQYF. CDR3 bases: TGTGCCAGCAGCCCCATTCTAGCGGGAGGACCCGAAGGGGCCCAGTACTTC.

This clone has just one count. This chain uses TRBV6-5 with TRBJ2-3; D may be TRBD2 (5 bases). CDR3 length: 12 residues. V lost 4 bases and J 8 bases, leaving 10 bases between the germline ends. The germline CDR1 and CDR2 sequences are MNHEY and SVGAGI. As DNA, the CDR3 is TGTGCCAGCAGTTCTGATGGAGGTACGCAGTATTTT. Translation: CASSSDGGTQYF.

The chain couples TRBV7-2 to TRBJ2-1; 15 nucleotides align to TRBD2. From germline, CDR1 is SGHTA and CDR2 FQGNSA. This CDR3 has 15 residues. Losses at the gene ends were 7 bases for V and 9 bases for J; bases not matched to a gene: 7. The CDR3 loop is CASIRTSGRGIEQFF. The CDR3 DNA reads as TGTGCCAGCATTCGGACTAGCGGGAGGGGTATTGAGCAGTTCTTC. The full variable domain, with the rest looked up from reference TRBV7-2 and TRBJ2-1, is GAGVSQSPSNKVTEKGKDVELRCDPISGHTALYWYRQSLGQGLEFLIYFQGNSAPDKSGLPSDRFSAERTGGSVSTLTIQRTQQEDSAVYLCASIRTSGRGIEQFFGPGTRLTVL.

In its sample, this clone was seen a few times. This chain links TRBV2 with TRBJ2-1; the D is unclear. The CDR3 is made up of 16 amino acids. V was cut by 2 bases and J by 7 bases, with 18 bases left in between. The germline CDR1 and CDR2 sequences are SNHLY and FYNNEI. The CDR3 loop is CASSELGGPNWNEQFF. Here the CDR3 DNA reads TGTGCCAGCAGTGAATTGGGCGGTCCGAATTGGAATGAGCAGTTCTTC.

This clone was seen once. This sequence joins TRBV18 and TRBJ2-5; weak D call: TRBD1 (6 bases). CDR1 and CDR2 from the germline V gene are KGHSH and LQKENI. CDR3 size: 12 residues. The V gene lost 3 bases and the J gene lost 7 bases, with 9 bases spanning the gap. CDR3 protein: CASSPAGVTQYF. DNA of the CDR3: TGTGCCAGCTCACCGGCAGGGGTGACCCAGTACTTC.

V and J are TRBV19 and TRBJ2-3; a possible D gene is TRBD1 (5 bases). The CDR3 spans 14 residues. The germline V gene has CDR1 LNHDA and CDR2 SQIVND (reference sequence). V was shortened by 8 bases and J by 2 bases, with 14 bases between the two germline ends. The CDR3 reads CASGFTGATDTQYF. The CDR3 region has the DNA TGTGCCAGTGGATTTACAGGAGCCACAGATACGCAGTATTTT.

The sample holds a few counts of this clone. This chain connects TRBV19 to TRBJ2-5; the match to TRBD2 covers 7 bases. CDR3 size: 13 residues. Trimming cost V 10 bases and J 5 bases; bases outside gene matches: 10. Germline CDR1 and CDR2: LNHDA and SQIVND (reference sequence). CDR3 region: CATSGRGRETQYF. The CDR3 DNA is TGTGCCACCTCAGGGAGGGGCCGGGAGACCCAGTACTTC.

The genes are TRBV6-5 and TRBJ2-2, with a tentative D call TRBD1 (6 bases). This CDR3 region has 13 residues. The V gene lost 6 bases and the J gene lost 5 bases, with 10 bases spanning the gap. Germline CDR1 reads MNHEY; CDR2 reads SVGAGI. CDR3 sequence reads: CASRVQGTGELFF. DNA of the CDR3: TGTGCCAGCAGGGTCCAGGGGACCGGGGAGCTGTTTTTT.

The chain uses TRBV27 and TRBJ2-5, with TRBD1 as a possible D gene (5 bases). Germline V CDR1 and CDR2: MNHEY, SMNVEV (reference sequence). The ends were cut back, 2 bases at V and 4 bases at J, with 8 bases in the middle. The CDR3 runs 13 residues. Here the CDR3 reads CASSLGQGETQYF. For the CDR3, the DNA is TGTGCCAGCAGTTTAGGGCAGGGAGAGACCCAGTACTTC.

The V and J genes are TRBV5-5 and TRBJ2-1; tentative D call: TRBD1 (6 bases). Trimming pared 0 bases from V and 1 base from J, leaving 8 bases between. CDR1 SGHKS and CDR2 YYEKEE come from the germline V gene (reference sequence). This CDR3 has 15 residues. CDR3 sequence reads: CASSLGQGSYNEQFF. The DNA for the CDR3 is TGTGCCAGCAGCTTGGGGCAGGGGTCCTACAATGAGCAGTTCTTC.

The chain combines TRBV5-6 with TRBJ2-1; 8 bases are shared with TRBD2. The junction had 6 bases not matched to a gene; V was cut back by 3 bases and J by 1 base. CDR3 length: 16 residues. Germline V gene data show CDR1 as SGHDT and CDR2 as YYEEEE. The CDR3 DNA is TGTGCCAGCAGCTCCAGCGGGAGTGGTTCCTACAATGAGCAGTTCTTC. Its protein product is CASSSSGSGSYNEQFF.

This clone was observed a handful of times. The rearrangement uses TRBV7-9 and TRBJ1-2; D remains ambiguous. This CDR3 is built from 13 residues. CDR1 and CDR2 from the germline V gene are SEHNR and FQNEAQ (reference sequence). With 1 base removed from V and 9 bases from J, the gap between germline ends came to 12 bases. The CDR3 loop is CASSLGWAGSYTF. As DNA, the CDR3 is TGTGCCAGCAGCTTAGGGTGGGCGGGCAGCTACACCTTC.

The genes are TRBV11-3 and TRBJ2-7, with 7 bases matching TRBD2. CDR1 and CDR2 from the germline V gene are SGHNT and YENEEA. V trimming: 1 base; J trimming: 2 bases; junction bases outside the gene matches: 5. The CDR3 consists of 15 residues. The CDR3 region is CASSLGGGSPYEQYF. In nucleotides, the CDR3 is TGTGCCAGCAGCTTAGGGGGCGGGAGCCCCTACGAGCAGTACTTC.

This clone was counted a few times. This chain uses TRBV9 with TRBJ2-3, with D unclear. Trimming removed 0 bases from V and 5 bases from J, with 10 bases in between. Germline V lookup: CDR1 SGDLS, CDR2 YYNGEE. The CDR3 is 14 residues long. This CDR3 is CASSVEDPGDTQYF. CDR3 coding DNA: TGTGCCAGCAGCGTAGAGGACCCCGGAGATACGCAGTATTTT. The entire variable domain, with the rest obtained from reference TRBV9 and TRBJ2-3, is as follows: DSGVTQTPKHLITATGQRVTLRCSPRSGDLSVYWYQQSLDQGLQFLIQYYNGEERAKGNILERFSAQQFPDLHSELNLSSLELGDSALYFCASSVEDPGDTQYFGPGTRLTVL.

The chain employs TRBV18 and TRBJ2-2; a weak D match, TRBD1 (5 bases). CDR3 size: 13 residues. V dropped 3 bases and J dropped 4 bases, with 6 bases sitting between them. Germline assignment: CDR1 KGHSH and CDR2 LQKENI. CDR3 amino acids: CASSPQGTGELFF. CDR3 nucleotide sequence: TGTGCCAGCTCACCCCAGGGCACCGGGGAGCTGTTTTTT.

The V and J genes are TRBV28 and TRBJ1-4; 9 bases are a match to TRBD1. Germline V gene data show CDR1 as MDHEN and CDR2 as SYDVKM. Trimming cost V 7 bases and J 8 bases; bases outside gene matches: 11. This CDR3 has 15 amino acids. As DNA, the CDR3 is TGTGCCAGCAAAACAGGGGGCTCGGCGTGGGAAAAACTGTTTTTT. Protein sequence: CASKTGGSAWEKLFF.

The chain recombines TRBV27 with TRBJ2-5; D unresolved. CDR1 and CDR2 from the germline V gene are MNHEY and SMNVEV (reference sequence). The V gene lost 6 bases and the J gene lost 5 bases, with 10 bases spanning the gap. This CDR3 is built from 12 residues. In DNA, the CDR3 is TGTGCCAGCAGGAGACCCGGGGAGACCCAGTACTTC. Its translation: CASRRPGETQYF.

This clone was seen once. The V call is TRBV27, the J call TRBJ2-1, with D possibly matching TRBD2 (5 bases). V lost 3 bases and J 7 bases, leaving 13 bases between the germline ends. CDR1 MNHEY and CDR2 SMNVEV come from the germline V gene (reference sequence). This CDR3 region has 14 residues. CDR3 coding DNA: TGTGCCAGCAGTTTTTTGACCAGAGGGAATGAGCAGTTCTTC. Translation: CASSFLTRGNEQFF.